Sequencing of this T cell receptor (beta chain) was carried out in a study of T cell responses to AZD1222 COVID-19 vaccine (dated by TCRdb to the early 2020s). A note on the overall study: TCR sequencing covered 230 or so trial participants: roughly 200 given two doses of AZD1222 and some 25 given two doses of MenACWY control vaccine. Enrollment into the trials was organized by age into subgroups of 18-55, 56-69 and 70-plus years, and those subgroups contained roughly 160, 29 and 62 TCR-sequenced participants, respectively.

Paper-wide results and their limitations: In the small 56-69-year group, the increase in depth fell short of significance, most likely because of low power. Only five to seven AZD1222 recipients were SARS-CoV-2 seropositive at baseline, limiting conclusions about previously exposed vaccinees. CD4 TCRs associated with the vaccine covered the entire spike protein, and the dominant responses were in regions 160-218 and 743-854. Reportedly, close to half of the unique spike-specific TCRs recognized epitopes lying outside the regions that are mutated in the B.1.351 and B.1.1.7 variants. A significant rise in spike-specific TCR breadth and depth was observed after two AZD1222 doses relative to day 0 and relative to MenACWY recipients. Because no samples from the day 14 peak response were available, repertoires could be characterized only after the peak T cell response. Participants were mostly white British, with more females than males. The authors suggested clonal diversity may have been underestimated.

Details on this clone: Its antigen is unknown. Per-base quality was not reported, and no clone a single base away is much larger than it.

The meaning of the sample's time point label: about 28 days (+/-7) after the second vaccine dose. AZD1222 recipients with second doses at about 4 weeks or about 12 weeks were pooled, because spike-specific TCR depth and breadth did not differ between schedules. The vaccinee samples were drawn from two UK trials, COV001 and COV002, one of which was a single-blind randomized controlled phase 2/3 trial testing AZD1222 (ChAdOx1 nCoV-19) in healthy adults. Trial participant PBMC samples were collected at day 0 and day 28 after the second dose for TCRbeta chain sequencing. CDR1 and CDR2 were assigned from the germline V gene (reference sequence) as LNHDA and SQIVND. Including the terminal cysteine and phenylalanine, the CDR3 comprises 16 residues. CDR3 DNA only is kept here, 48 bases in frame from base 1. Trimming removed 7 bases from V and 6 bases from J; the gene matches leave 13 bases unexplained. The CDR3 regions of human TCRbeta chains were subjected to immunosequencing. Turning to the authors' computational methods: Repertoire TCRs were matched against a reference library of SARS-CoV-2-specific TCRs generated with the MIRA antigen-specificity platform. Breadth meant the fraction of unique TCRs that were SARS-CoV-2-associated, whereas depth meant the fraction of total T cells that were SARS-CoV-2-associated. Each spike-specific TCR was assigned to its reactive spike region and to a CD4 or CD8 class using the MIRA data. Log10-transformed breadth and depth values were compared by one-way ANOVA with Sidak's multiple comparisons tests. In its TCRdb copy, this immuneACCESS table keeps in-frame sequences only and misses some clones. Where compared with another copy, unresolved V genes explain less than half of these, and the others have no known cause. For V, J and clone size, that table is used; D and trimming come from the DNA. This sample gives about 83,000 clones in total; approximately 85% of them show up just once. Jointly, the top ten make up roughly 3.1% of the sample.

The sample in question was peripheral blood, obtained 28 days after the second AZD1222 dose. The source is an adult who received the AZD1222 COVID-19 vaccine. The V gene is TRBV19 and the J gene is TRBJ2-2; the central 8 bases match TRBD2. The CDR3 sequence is CASTLSGGIRSGELFF. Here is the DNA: TGTGCCAGTACCCTAAGCGGGGGAATTAGATCCGGGGAGCTGTTTTTT.